This T cell receptor beta chain emerged from a study of blood T cell repertoires in COVID-19. Study-wide background: The cDNA or gDNA used as material had been derived from T cells, B-cell-depleted T cells, or PBMCs.

As originally analysed: Estimation of nucleated cell counts was performed using reference gene primer amplification. The repertoire was sequenced with immunoSEQ multiplex PCR; TCRdb's copy has only in-frame clones and lacks some. The V and J calls and clone size come from that table; D and trimming were worked out from the DNA. The table has about 230,000 clones, roughly 86% seen once. Participants spanned ages roughly 18 to 90 years and resided in roughly 26 US areas. Participant reports of clinical history set cohort assignment. Germline CDR1 and CDR2: LGHNA and YNFKEQ. J was trimmed by 4 bases and V by 3 bases; bases with no gene match: 14. The CDR3 has 20 amino acids.

This clonotype originated in a woman under 40 with acute COVID-19. This chain joins TRBV4-2 and TRBJ2-2; 13 bases map to TRBD2. Sequences were obtained from PBMCs or T cells enriched from blood (not recorded which). The CDR3 DNA follows: TGTGCCAGCAGCCAGCTTATTCCGGGACTAGCGGGGCAGGGCACCGGGGAGCTGTTTTTT. It translates to CASSQLIPGLAGQGTGELFF.